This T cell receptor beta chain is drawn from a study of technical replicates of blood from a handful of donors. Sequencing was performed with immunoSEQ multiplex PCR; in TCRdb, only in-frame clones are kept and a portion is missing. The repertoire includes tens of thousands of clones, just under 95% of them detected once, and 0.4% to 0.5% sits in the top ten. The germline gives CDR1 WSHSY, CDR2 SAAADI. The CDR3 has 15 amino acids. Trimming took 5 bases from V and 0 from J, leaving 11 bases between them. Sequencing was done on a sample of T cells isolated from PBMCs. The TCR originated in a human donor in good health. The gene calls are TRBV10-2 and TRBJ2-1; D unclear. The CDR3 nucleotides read TGCGCCAGCAGTCAGAAGAGGAGCTCCTACAATGAGCAGTTCTTC. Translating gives CASSQKRSSYNEQFF.